The 27 T cell receptor beta chains below were found in one sample sequenced in a study of OX40 agonist ivuxolimab in advanced cancers. TCRdb keeps only in-frame clones here, not all; method: immunoSEQ multiplex PCR. The profile shows tens of thousands of clones, over 60% of them singletons. Here the sequenced sample was CD4+ or CD8+ T cells sorted from blood, taken in a trial of the OX40 agonist ivuxolimab. The receptors derive from an adult with an advanced solid tumor such as melanoma, head and neck, liver or kidney cancer.

The chain combines TRBV11-2 with TRBJ2-7, with 8 bases aligning to TRBD2. With 5 bases clipped from V and 2 bases from J, the junction kept 5 bases outside the gene matches. This CDR3 has 14 residues. The germline V gene has CDR1 SGHAT and CDR2 FQNNGV. CDR3 nucleotide sequence: TGTGCCAGCAGCCCGTCGGGAGGGACCTACGAGCAGTACTTC. It codes for CASSPSGGTYEQYF.

The chain couples TRBV6-5 to TRBJ2-2; a possible D gene is TRBD1 (6 bases). Trimming removed 4 bases at V and 1 base at J, with 10 bases between. Germline CDR1 MNHEY, CDR2 SVGAGI. The CDR3 sequence is 15 residues long. The CDR3 DNA is TGTGCCAGCAGTTTTCACAGGGTGAACACCGGGGAGCTGTTTTTT. Translating gives CASSFHRVNTGELFF.

The chain combines TRBV6-1 with TRBJ2-7, with TRBD1 matching 8 bases. Trimming at V came to 11 bases and at J to 4 bases, leaving 10 bases not matched to a gene. Looked up from germline, CDR1 is MNHNS and CDR2 is SASEGT. CDR3 length equals 13 residues. The CDR3 loop is CAAGGSFPYEQYF. The CDR3 nucleotides read TGTGCCGCAGGGGGCAGTTTTCCTTACGAGCAGTACTTC.

V gene TRBV5-1 combines with J gene TRBJ2-5, with 12 bases identical to TRBD2. With V trimmed by 4 bases and J by 5 bases, 6 bases remained unmatched. Germline CDR1 and CDR2: SGHRS and YFSETQ. This CDR3 spans 15 amino acids. The CDR3 region is CASSGLAGGPETQYF. In nucleotides, the CDR3 is TGCGCCAGCAGCGGCCTAGCGGGGGGGCCCGAGACCCAGTACTTC.

The V gene is TRBV19, the J gene TRBJ1-5; tentative D call: TRBD1 (6 bases). Germline-derived CDR1 and CDR2 are LNHDA and SQIVND (reference sequence). Trimming cost V 5 bases and J 7 bases, with 18 bases left between them. The CDR3 is made up of 15 amino acids. CDR3 DNA: TGTGCCAGTAGTGGTTCAGGGACATCGGGACAGCCCCAGCATTTT. Amino acids: CASSGSGTSGQPQHF.

There are a few counts of this clone. The chain combines TRBV2 with TRBJ1-2, with TRBD1 as a possible D gene (6 bases). Germline V CDR1 and CDR2: SNHLY, FYNNEI. The CDR3 is made up of 13 amino acids. V lost 5 bases and J lost 4, with 11 bases in between. The CDR3 loop is CASSPGQSYGYTF. CDR3 sequence (DNA): TGTGCCAGCAGTCCCGGACAGTCCTATGGCTACACCTTC.

The chain carries TRBV12-5 and TRBJ2-3; TRBD2 matches at 7 bases. After removal of 8 bases from V and 4 bases from J, the junction contained 3 bases not matched to a gene. The CDR3 length is 12 residues. Germline V gives CDR1 LGHNT, CDR2 FRNRAP. This CDR3 is CASTSDADTQYF. In nucleotides, the CDR3 is TGTGCTAGTACTAGCGACGCAGATACGCAGTATTTT.

The CDR3 DNA follows: TGTGCCAGCAGCGTCGGGACTCAATCTAATGAAAAACTGTTTTTT. This gives the protein CASSVGTQSNEKLFF. J is TRBJ1-4 and V is TRBV9, with a weak D call TRBD1 (5 bases). From germline, CDR1 is SGDLS and CDR2 YYNGEE. Trimming cost V 2 bases and J 3 bases, with 11 bases left between them. The CDR3 length is 15 residues.

V usage is TRBV7-9 and J usage is TRBJ1-6, with 8 bases identical to TRBD1. The CDR3 covers 15 residues. The V and J ends lost 5 bases and 7 bases, in that order; junction bases with no gene match: 7. In germline, CDR1 is SEHNR, CDR2 FQNEAQ (reference sequence). The CDR3 DNA is TGTGCCAGCAGCGCCGGACAGGGCGCCAATTCACCCCTCCACTTT. This encodes CASSAGQGANSPLHF.

The chain employs TRBV7-3 and TRBJ2-5; D remains unclear. Per germline, CDR1 SGHTA and CDR2 FQGTGA. The CDR3 consists of 15 residues. Trimming shortened V by 2 bases and J by 4 bases, and 14 bases separated the two germline ends. The CDR3 DNA is TGTGCCAGCAGCTTAGGCAGCTCCGACACAGAGACCCAGTACTTC. This sequence encodes CASSLGSSDTETQYF. Based on the CDR3 plus reference TRBV7-3 and TRBJ2-5, the full variable domain is GAGVSQTPSNKVTEKGKYVELRCDPISGHTALYWYRQSLGQGPEFLIYFQGTGAADDSGLPNDRFFAVRPEGSVSTLKIQRTERGDSAVYLCASSLGSSDTETQYFGPGTRLLVL.

This rearrangement joins TRBV6-1 to TRBJ1-2; 8 bases fit TRBD1. The germline CDR1 and CDR2 sequences are MNHNS and SASEGT. The trim removed 6 bases at V and 3 bases at J, leaving 6 bases unmatched. The CDR3 is made up of 14 amino acids. In nucleotides, the CDR3 is TGTGCCAGCAGCCCGACAGGGGAGGACTATGGCTACACCTTC. Its protein is CASSPTGEDYGYTF.

The chain uses TRBV19 and TRBJ2-1, with TRBD2 matching 9 bases. The CDR3 sequence is 16 residues long. V dropped 4 bases and J dropped 4; count of bases not matched to a gene: 8. In germline, CDR1 is LNHDA, CDR2 SQIVND (reference sequence). The CDR3 region is CASSNLAGVGYNEQFF. As DNA, the CDR3 is TGTGCCAGTAGTAATTTAGCGGGAGTTGGGTACAATGAGCAGTTCTTC.

The V gene is TRBV5-1, the J gene TRBJ2-1; 9 nucleotides match TRBD2. The CDR3 loop spans 13 amino acids. The trim removed 1 base at V and 7 bases at J, leaving 0 bases unmatched. The germline V gene has CDR1 SGHRS and CDR2 YFSETQ. The CDR3 spells CASSLLAGNEQFF. The CDR3 nucleotides are TGCGCCAGCAGCTTGCTAGCGGGAAATGAGCAGTTCTTC. The full variable domain, rest sourced from reference TRBV5-1 and TRBJ2-1, is KAGVTQTPRYLIKTRGQQVTLSCSPISGHRSVSWYQQTPGQGLQFLFEYFSETQRNKGNFPGRFSGRQFSNSRSEMNVSTLELGDSALYLCASSLLAGNEQFFGPGTRLTVL.

This clone was counted only a few times. The chain has TRBV4-1 and TRBJ2-3, with 8 bases fitting TRBD1. V was pared by 4 bases and J by 2 bases, with 11 bases of the junction left unmatched. The CDR3 consists of 17 residues. CDR1 and CDR2 from the germline V gene are MGHRA and YSYEKL. This CDR3 is CASSRTPTGESTDTQYF. DNA of the CDR3: TGCGCCAGCAGCCGAACCCCGACAGGGGAGTCCACAGATACGCAGTATTTT.

This clone was recorded at least ten times. In DNA, the CDR3 is TGTGCCAGCAGTGCAGAAGAGACCCAGTACTTC. Protein product: CASSAEETQYF. This rearrangement joins TRBV2 to TRBJ2-5; D not resolved. CDR3 size: 11 residues. V lost 4 bases and J lost 3, with 3 bases in between. Looked up from germline, CDR1 is SNHLY and CDR2 is FYNNEI.

This clone appeared a few times. The genes are TRBV19 and TRBJ1-4; possible D gene TRBD1, 5 bases. The CDR3 extends over 15 amino acids. V was clipped by 7 bases and J by 3 bases, with 15 bases between them. Germline-derived CDR1 and CDR2 are LNHDA and SQIVND (reference sequence). For the CDR3, the DNA is TGTGCCAGTAAAGGGGAGGGATTAGCTAATGAAAAACTGTTTTTT. Its protein is CASKGEGLANEKLFF.

The V and J genes are TRBV29-1 and TRBJ2-2; 9 bases align to TRBD2. Germline values: CDR1 SQVTM, CDR2 ANQGSEA. After removal of 4 bases from V and 2 bases from J, the junction contained 5 bases not matched to a gene. CDR3 length: 15 amino acids. The CDR3 spells CSVGKGLANTGELFF. The DNA of the CDR3 is TGCAGCGTTGGGAAGGGACTAGCTAACACCGGGGAGCTGTTTTTT.

The V and J genes are TRBV6-6 and TRBJ1-2, with D perhaps TRBD1 (5 bases). Germline CDR1 reads MNHNY; CDR2 reads SVGAGI (reference sequence). The CDR3 runs 13 residues. V was shortened by 5 bases and J by 7 bases, with 14 bases between the two germline ends. This chain's CDR3 is CASSRQWGTGYTF. Here the CDR3 DNA reads TGTGCCAGCAGTCGACAGTGGGGTACTGGCTACACCTTC.

CDR3 coding DNA: TGTGCCTGGTGCCGACAGGTCCAAGAGACCCAGTACTTC. Translated: CAWCRQVQETQYF. V is TRBV30 and J is TRBJ2-5, with a weak D call TRBD1 (6 bases). The CDR3 has 13 residues. CDR1 and CDR2 from the germline V gene are GTSNPN and SVGIG (reference sequence). V lost 5 bases and J 1 base, leaving 11 bases between the germline ends.

This clone was counted a few times. The chain has TRBV7-9 and TRBJ1-1; D is uncertain. CDR3 length: 15 residues. V lost 3 bases and J lost 11, with 22 bases in between. CDR1 is SEHNR, CDR2 FQNEAQ, per germline (reference sequence). CDR3 nucleotides: TGTGCCAGCAGCTTTTTGGGAGGGAAAAACCTCGAGGCTTTCTTT. Encoded protein: CASSFLGGKNLEAFF.

This clone has a single count. This chain joins TRBV2 and TRBJ2-7; the D gene is possibly TRBD1 (6 bases). CDR1 is SNHLY, CDR2 FYNNEI, per germline. This CDR3 is 13 amino acids long. Between the trimmed V and J ends, which lost 6 bases and 3 bases, there was a span of 12 bases. CDR3 nucleotide sequence: TGTGCCAGCAGAAAGGACAGATACTACGAGCAGTACTTC. Translating it yields CASRKDRYYEQYF.

The rearrangement joins TRBV7-9 to TRBJ1-3; TRBD1 matches 7 bases. CDR3 length equals 14 residues. CDR1 is SEHNR, CDR2 FQNEAQ, per germline (reference sequence). Trimming removed 5 bases from V and 6 bases from J; junction bases left unmatched: 7. The CDR3 sequence: CASSRGQAENTIYF. The DNA for the CDR3 is TGTGCCAGCAGCCGAGGACAGGCCGAAAACACCATATATTTT. Combining the CDR3 with reference TRBV7-9 and TRBJ1-3 gives the whole variable domain DTGVSQNPRHKITKRGQNVTFRCDPISEHNRLYWYRQTLGQGPEFLTYFQNEAQLEKSRLLSDRFSAERPKGSFSTLEIQRTEQGDSAMYLCASSRGQAENTIYFGEGSWLTVV.

Notes on this clone: In the same sample, other DNA sequences code for this CDR3. V and J are TRBV18 and TRBJ1-1; D remains ambiguous. The CDR3 totals 14 residues. Trimming took 3 bases from V and 0 from J, leaving 8 bases between them. Germline V gene sequence: CDR1 KGHSH, CDR2 LQKENI. Written as DNA, the CDR3 is TGTGCCAGCTCACCCAGAACCGTGAACACTGAAGCTTTCTTT. Translated: CASSPRTVNTEAFF.

J is TRBJ1-3 and V is TRBV9; D is uncertain. CDR1 and CDR2 from the germline V gene are SGDLS and YYNGEE. This CDR3 region has 17 residues. The ends were cut back, 4 bases at V and 1 base at J, with 18 bases in the middle. CDR3 loop: CASSLSSSAGSGNTIYF. The CDR3 DNA reads TGTGCCAGCAGCCTATCCTCGTCCGCGGGATCTGGAAACACCATATATTTT.

This chain uses TRBV28 with TRBJ2-7; D is possibly TRBD2 (5 bases). In germline, CDR1 is MDHEN, CDR2 SYDVKM. CDR3 length equals 13 residues. The V end lost 3 bases, the J end lost 6 bases, and 12 bases lay between the germline ends. Here the CDR3 DNA reads TGTGCCAGCAGTTTGGCCGTGAGGGCCGAGCAGTACTTC. Translation: CASSLAVRAEQYF.

V is TRBV28 and J is TRBJ1-5; 7 bases agree with TRBD1. V was clipped by 2 bases and J by 4 bases; unmatched bases: 2. The V gene's germline CDR1 is MDHEN and CDR2 SYDVKM. CDR3 size: 14 residues. The CDR3 DNA reads TGTGCCAGCAGTTTAGGGGACAGAAATCAGCCCCAGCATTTT. The encoded protein is CASSLGDRNQPQHF.

This clone was seen more than once but under ten times. The chain combines TRBV6-5 with TRBJ1-2; D uncertain. The CDR3 contains 15 residues. V lost 6 bases, J lost 4 bases, and 18 bases lay in between. CDR1 and CDR2 from the germline V gene are MNHEY and SVGAGI. The CDR3 loop reads CASSVAGDTPYGYTF. For the CDR3, the DNA is TGTGCCAGCAGCGTGGCGGGAGACACTCCCTATGGCTACACCTTC.